Here is one T cell receptor (beta chain) with its context. The data derive from a study of monozygotic twins with inflammatory bowel disease. The CDR3 runs to 13 residues. For each CDR3 protein, TCRdb gives one entry from its re-call of the 5' RACE reads, without DNA. Recorded for this sample: around 190,000 distinct CDR3 sequences. The chain is built from TRBV12-3 or TRBV12-4 and TRBJ1-6. The TCR originated in a human donor with ulcerative colitis or Crohn's disease, or a healthy co-twin of an affected twin (not recorded which). The material sequenced was blood. CDR3 residues: CASSFGTDSPLHF.